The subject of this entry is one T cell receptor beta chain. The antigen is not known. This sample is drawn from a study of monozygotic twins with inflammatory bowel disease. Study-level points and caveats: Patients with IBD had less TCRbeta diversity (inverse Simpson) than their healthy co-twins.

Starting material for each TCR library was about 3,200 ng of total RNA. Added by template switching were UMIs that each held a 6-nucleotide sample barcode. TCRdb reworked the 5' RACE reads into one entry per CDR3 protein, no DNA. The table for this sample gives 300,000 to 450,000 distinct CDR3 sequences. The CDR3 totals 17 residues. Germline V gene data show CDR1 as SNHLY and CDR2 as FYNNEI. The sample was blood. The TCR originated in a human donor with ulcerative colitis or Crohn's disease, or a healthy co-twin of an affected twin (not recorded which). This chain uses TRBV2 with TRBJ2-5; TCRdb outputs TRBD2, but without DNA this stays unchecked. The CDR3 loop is CASSAPLLADNQETQYF.